The source of this T cell receptor (beta chain) is a study of cytotoxic CD8 clonotypes in ibrutinib-treated CLL. Turning to the study itself: Results showed 25 or so partial and 2 complete responses; following median around 68 months, around 15 remained remitted, roughly 12 advanced. Findings and caveats of the study: Progressing and sustained-remission patients had different sampling times.

Genomic DNA in an amount of about 2 micrograms was extracted from cryopreserved PBMCs and used for the preparation of TCR beta libraries. In regard to this clone: What it binds is not known.

CDR1 SGHRS and CDR2 YFSETQ come from the germline V gene. This CDR3 has 14 residues. V dropped 3 bases and J dropped 1 base, with 10 bases sitting between them. Sequencing sought depths of 1 in 200,000 to 1 in 1 million T cells. Only in-frame clones appear in the TCRdb table, and some are missing; sequencing was by immunoSEQ multiplex PCR. The sample records tens of thousands of clones, 68% being singletons. The TCR comes from a human donor with chronic lymphocytic leukemia. This sample comprised PBMCs, obtained at disease progression, from a patient treated with ibrutinib. The genes are TRBV5-1 and TRBJ2-5; the D gene is possibly TRBD2 (5 bases). The CDR3 DNA is TGCGCCAGCAGCTCCGGGATTATCCAAGAGACCCAGTACTTC. Translation gives CASSSGIIQETQYF.